This T cell receptor beta chain was retrieved from a study of CD8 T cells in ankylosing spondylitis. Study-wide results and limits: Some of these motif variants have turned up before, in reports on reactive arthritis synovial fluid and blood.

The TCR beta libraries were generated through quantitative 5'-RACE incorporating molecular barcodes. TCRdb recomputed calls from the 5' RACE reads with MiXCR, one row per CDR3 protein. Of approximately 150,000 distinct CDR3 sequences listed, roughly 44% were seen once; the top ten hold about 16%. About this clonotype: No antigen is known for it.

V trimming: 2 bases; J trimming: 4 bases; junction bases outside the gene matches: 3. The CDR3 length is 14 residues. The chain links TRBV12-3 or TRBV12-4 to TRBJ2-5, with 8 bases that match TRBD2. The receptor comes from a male donor with ankylosing spondylitis. The sequenced sample consisted of synovial fluid, either unsorted or a sorted T cell fraction (not recorded which). CDR3: CASSLFLAGETQYF. As DNA, the CDR3 is TGTGCCAGCAGTTTATTCCTAGCGGGAGAGACCCAGTACTTC.